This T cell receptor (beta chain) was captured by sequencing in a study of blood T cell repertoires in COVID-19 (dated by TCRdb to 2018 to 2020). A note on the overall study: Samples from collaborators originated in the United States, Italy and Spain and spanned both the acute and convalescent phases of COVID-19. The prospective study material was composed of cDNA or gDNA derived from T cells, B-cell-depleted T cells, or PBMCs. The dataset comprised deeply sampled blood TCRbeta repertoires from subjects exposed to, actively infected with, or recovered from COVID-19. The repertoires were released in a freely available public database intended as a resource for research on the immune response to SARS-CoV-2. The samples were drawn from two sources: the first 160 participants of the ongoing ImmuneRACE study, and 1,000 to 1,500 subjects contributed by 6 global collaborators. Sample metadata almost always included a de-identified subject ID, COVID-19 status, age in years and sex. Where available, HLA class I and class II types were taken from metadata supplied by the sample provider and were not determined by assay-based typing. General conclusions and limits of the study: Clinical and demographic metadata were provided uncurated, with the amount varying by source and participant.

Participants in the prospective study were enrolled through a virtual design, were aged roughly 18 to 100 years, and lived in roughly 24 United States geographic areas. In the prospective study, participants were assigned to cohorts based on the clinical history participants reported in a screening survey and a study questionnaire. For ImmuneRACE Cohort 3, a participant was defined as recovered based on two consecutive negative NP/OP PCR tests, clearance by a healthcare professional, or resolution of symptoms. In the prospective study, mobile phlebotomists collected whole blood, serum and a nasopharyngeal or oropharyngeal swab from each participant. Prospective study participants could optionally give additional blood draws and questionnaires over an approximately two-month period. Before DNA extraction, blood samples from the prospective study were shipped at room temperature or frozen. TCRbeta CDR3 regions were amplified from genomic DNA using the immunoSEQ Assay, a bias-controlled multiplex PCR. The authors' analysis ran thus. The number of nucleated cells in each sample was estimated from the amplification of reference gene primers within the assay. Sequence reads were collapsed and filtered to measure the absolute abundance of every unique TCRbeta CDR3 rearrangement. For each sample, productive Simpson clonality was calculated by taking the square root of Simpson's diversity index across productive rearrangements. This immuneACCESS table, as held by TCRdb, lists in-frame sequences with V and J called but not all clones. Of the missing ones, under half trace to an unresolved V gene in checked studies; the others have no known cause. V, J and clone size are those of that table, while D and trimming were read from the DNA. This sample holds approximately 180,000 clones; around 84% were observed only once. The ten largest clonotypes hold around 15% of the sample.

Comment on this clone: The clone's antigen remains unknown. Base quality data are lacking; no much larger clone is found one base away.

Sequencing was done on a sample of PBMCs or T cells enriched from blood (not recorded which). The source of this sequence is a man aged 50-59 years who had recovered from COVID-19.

The CDR3 has the sequence CAWSGLAGSYEQYF. The bases read TGTGCCTGGAGTGGACTAGCGGGGAGCTACGAGCAGTACTTC. Recombination connected TRBV30 to TRBJ2-7; a stretch of 11 junction bases matches TRBD2. The V end gives up 1 base and the J end 3 bases, leaving 2 bases in the junction not matched to a gene. From the germline V gene (reference sequence), CDR1 is GTSNPN and CDR2 is SVGIG. From cysteine to phenylalanine, the CDR3 is 14 amino acids long. Only the CDR3 portion is preserved as DNA: 42 bases, with reading frame beginning at the first base.